This note documents a single TCR beta chain sequence. The sample is drawn from a study of blood T cell repertoires in COVID-19. Study as a whole: Samples of COVID-19 (acute and convalescent) were obtained from the United States, Italy and Spain. T cells, B-cell-depleted T cells, or PBMCs provided the cDNA or gDNA that served as material.

With V trimmed by 5 bases and J by 4 bases, 4 bases remained unmatched. The CDR3 consists of 13 residues. Original analysis: Cell counts per sample came from amplifying reference gene primers. The data were produced by immunoSEQ multiplex PCR, yet TCRdb's version contains in-frame clones alone and is incomplete. That table gives V, J and clone size, and the DNA gave D and trimming. The table lists about 89,000 clones, approximately 75% of them singletons. Sequences were obtained from peripheral blood. This sequence joins TRBV12-3 or TRBV12-4 and TRBJ1-2; TRBD1 matches 7 bases. The receptor comes from an elderly woman with acute or convalescent COVID-19. The CDR3 reads CASSRTGIYGYTF. The CDR3 DNA follows: TGTGCCAGCAGTCGGACAGGCATCTATGGCTACACCTTC.